The sample holds a few counts of the clone carrying this T cell receptor (beta chain). Its antigen is unidentified. It was with a sample-barcoded 5' primer and a J-beta primer mix that a second PCR of roughly 7 to 12 cycles was run. TCRdb re-derived calls from the 5' RACE reads in MiXCR, one entry per CDR3 protein. The table records some 730,000 distinct CDR3 sequences, 22% of them present only once. The V gene lost 6 bases and the J gene lost 2 bases, with 24 bases spanning the gap. Looked up from germline, CDR1 is SGHNT and CDR2 is YENEEA. The CDR3 covers 18 residues. The record originates from a study of blood T cells in healthy people across ages. Study-wide points: There were more naive CD4+ cells and higher diversity in long-lived donors than in aged donors. With age, beta diversity per million T cells declined roughly linearly, significantly by 40 to 50. PBMCs that were unsorted prevented a conclusive naive versus antigen-experienced comparison.

The clonotype originates from a man in his 70s in good health. The chain uses TRBV11-3 and TRBJ2-3; the D gene is possibly TRBD2 (6 bases). Sequencing input: blood. In DNA form, the CDR3 reads TGTGCCAGCAGTTCCAACTCCCTCGGGAGCCGCCCCACAGATACGCAGTATTTT. Translating it yields CASSSNSLGSRPTDTQYF.